Listed below are T cell receptor beta chains from one sample, sequenced in a study of cytomegalovirus exposure and HLA in healthy donors. The data were produced by immunoSEQ multiplex PCR, yet TCRdb's version contains in-frame clones alone and is incomplete. The table records roughly 220,000 clones, more than 75% of them present only once. The sample taken for sequencing was PBMCs. The receptors originated from a woman aged 40 to 49 in good health and CMV-seronegative. CDR3s include the opening cysteine and the closing phenylalanine or tryptophan. D genes are given only for firm matches. Not all rows give a size; the values are once, few, many and, for expanded clones, a class.

j_call	v_call	clone_size	d_call	cdr3_aa	cdr3_nt
TRBJ2-7	TRBV4-1	NA	TRBD2	CASSRGLVGPGVSYEQYF	TGCGCCAGCAGCCGGGGACTAGTAGGGCCCGGGGTCTCCTACGAGCAGTACTTC
TRBJ2-7	TRBV19	once	TRBD1	CASSTGGYRGAYEQYF	TGTGCCAGTAGTACGGGCGGTTACAGGGGAGCCTACGAGCAGTACTTC
TRBJ2-7	TRBV25-1	NA	NA	CASSLQGQGEQYF	TGTGCCAGCAGTTTGCAGGGCCAAGGCGAGCAGTACTTC
TRBJ2-1	TRBV20-1	few	NA	CSATTYNEQFF	TGCAGTGCTACTACCTACAATGAGCAGTTCTTC
TRBJ2-5	TRBV5-1	NA	TRBD2	CASQAGPETQYF	TGCGCCAGTCAAGCGGGGCCAGAGACCCAGTACTTC
TRBJ2-7	TRBV7-8	NA	TRBD2	CASTRAVGGSQF	TGTGCCAGCACACGAGCTGTTGGCGGGAGTCAATTC
TRBJ2-7	TRBV18	NA	NA	CASSPLYRVEEQYF	TGTGCCAGCTCACCACTGTACAGGGTGGAGGAGCAGTACTTC
TRBJ2-1	TRBV30	NA	NA	CAWNRNAGGNEQFF	TGTGCCTGGAATCGAAACGCTGGAGGCAATGAGCAGTTCTTC
TRBJ2-1	TRBV7-3	NA	TRBD2	CASRRTGLAVEQFF	TGTGCCAGCAGACGAACGGGGCTAGCGGTTGAGCAGTTCTTC
TRBJ2-7	TRBV27	NA	TRBD2	CASKTSGYEQYF	TGTGCCAGCAAGACTAGCGGCTACGAGCAGTACTTC
TRBJ1-2	TRBV7-9	NA	NA	CASSSVGVLNYGYTF	TGTGCCAGCAGCTCCGTGGGAGTATTAAACTATGGCTACACCTTC
TRBJ1-1	TRBV5-1	NA	NA	CASSLELMNTEAFF	TGCGCCAGCAGCTTAGAGCTTATGAACACTGAAGCTTTCTTT
TRBJ2-3	TRBV7-8	NA	NA	CASSLAPLADTQYF	TGTGCCAGCAGCTTAGCCCCGCTAGCAGATACGCAGTATTTT
TRBJ1-1	TRBV4-1	NA	NA	CASSPWEGGKIIGNTEAFF	TGCGCCAGCAGCCCGTGGGAAGGAGGGAAAATCATAGGGAACACTGAAGCTTTCTTT
TRBJ2-7	TRBV5-1	NA	TRBD1	CASTPGTGIDEQYF	TGCGCCAGCACCCCTGGGACAGGGATCGACGAGCAGTACTTC
TRBJ2-3	TRBV4-2	NA	TRBD1	CASSGRETGFTDTQYF	TGTGCCAGCAGCGGAAGGGAGACAGGGTTCACAGATACGCAGTATTTT
TRBJ2-6	TRBV18	NA	TRBD2	CASSPLGGKSSGANVLTF	TGTGCCAGCTCACCACTCGGGGGGAAGAGCTCTGGGGCCAACGTCCTGACTTTC
TRBJ1-5	TRBV30	NA	TRBD1	CAWSIGTALQPQRF	TGTGCCTGGAGCATTGGGACAGCGCTACAGCCCCAGCGTTTT
TRBJ2-7	TRBV10-1	NA	TRBD1	CASSQGGRGHEQYF	TGCGCCAGCAGCCAAGGCGGCAGGGGGCACGAGCAGTACTTC
TRBJ2-3	TRBV10-3	NA	TRBD1	CAISTGTGATDTQYF	TGTGCCATCAGTACCGGGACAGGGGCCACAGATACGCAGTATTTT
TRBJ1-1	TRBV19	NA	NA	CGTGYTEAFF	TGTGGAACAGGCTACACTGAAGCTTTCTTT
TRBJ2-2	TRBV6-5	NA	NA	CASGGAVGGELFF	TGTGCCAGCGGGGGGGCAGTGGGCGGGGAGCTGTTTTTT
TRBJ1-3	TRBV5-6	NA	NA	CASSLPGKSNDPFGNTIYF	TGTGCCAGCAGCCTCCCGGGAAAATCGAACGACCCCTTCGGAAACACCATATATTTT
TRBJ1-1	TRBV7-3	few	NA	CASSRVFNTEAFF	TGTGCCAGCAGCCGGGTTTTTAACACTGAAGCTTTCTTT
TRBJ2-1	TRBV5-4	NA	NA	CASRSGAGYNEQFF	TGTGCCAGCAGATCAGGGGCCGGCTACAATGAGCAGTTCTTC
TRBJ2-7	TRBV11-2	once	TRBD1	CASSLTSGQVYSYEQYF	TGTGCCAGCAGCTTAACCTCGGGACAGGTCTACTCCTACGAGCAGTACTTC
TRBJ2-2	TRBV28	NA	TRBD2	CASSSSGFGELFF	TGTGCCAGCAGTAGTAGCGGGTTCGGGGAGCTGTTTTTT
TRBJ1-1	TRBV7-2	NA	NA	CASKRQPVTEAFF	TGTGCCAGCAAGAGACAGCCAGTCACTGAAGCTTTCTTT
TRBJ2-3	TRBV2	NA	TRBD1	CASTEGQSTDTQYF	TGTGCCAGCACAGAGGGACAGAGCACAGATACGCAGTATTTT
TRBJ2-7	TRBV2	NA	NA	CASRVLSYEQYF	TGTGCCAGCAGGGTTCTGTCCTACGAGCAGTACTTC
TRBJ2-2	TRBV10-3	NA	NA	CAISASGGVGELFF	TGTGCCATCAGCGCTTCCGGAGGGGTCGGGGAGCTGTTTTTT
TRBJ1-3	TRBV29-1	NA	NA	CSVGWRLSSGNTIYF	TGCAGCGTTGGCTGGAGGTTATCCTCTGGAAACACCATATATTTT
TRBJ1-2	TRBV28	NA	TRBD1	CASSLSTGGSYGYTF	TGTGCCAGCAGTTTATCAACAGGGGGGAGCTATGGCTACACCTTC